This T cell receptor (beta chain) emerged from a study of T-cell memory formation after mild COVID-19. Study background: Among the donors, TCR clusters were largely specific to each donor. The study, taken as a whole, reports: Whereas later expanders leaned CD4+, clones contracting day 15 to 85 showed a balanced CD4/CD8 makeup. The authors left the SARS-CoV-2 specificity of second-wave clones peaking on day 37 unconfirmed.

Unmatched junction bases numbered 8, after V lost 2 bases and J lost 4 bases. This CDR3 contains 17 residues. 5'RACE, which relied on constant-segment primers, yielded TCR alpha and TCR beta cDNA libraries carrying sample barcodes and UMIs. TCRdb passed the 5' RACE reads through MiXCR, listing each CDR3 protein once. The sample holds 260,000 or so distinct CDR3 sequences, roughly 17% seen once. About this clonotype itself: What it binds is not known.

The receptor was derived from a man younger than 35 who had mild COVID-19 (a few samples of this study predate the infection). Cell type and time point are not known. Sequencing was carried out using PBMCs or a T cell subset sorted from them (not recorded which). V gene TRBV12-3 or TRBV12-4 combines with J gene TRBJ2-2; 9 nucleotides agree with TRBD1. The DNA for the CDR3 is TGTGCCAGCAGTTTATTCTGGGGACAGGGCGGCACCGGGGAGCTGTTTTTT. Translation: CASSLFWGQGGTGELFF.